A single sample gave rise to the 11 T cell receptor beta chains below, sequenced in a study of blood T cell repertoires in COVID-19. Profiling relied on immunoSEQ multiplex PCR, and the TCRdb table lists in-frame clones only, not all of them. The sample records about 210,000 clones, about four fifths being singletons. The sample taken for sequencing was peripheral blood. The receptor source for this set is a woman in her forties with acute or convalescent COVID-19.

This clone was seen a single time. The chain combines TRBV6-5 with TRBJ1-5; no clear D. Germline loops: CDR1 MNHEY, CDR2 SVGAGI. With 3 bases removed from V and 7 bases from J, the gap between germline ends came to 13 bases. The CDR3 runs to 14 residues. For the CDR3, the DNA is TGTGCCAGCAGTTATAAGCACCCCCCCCAGCCCCAGCATTTT. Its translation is CASSYKHPPQPQHF.

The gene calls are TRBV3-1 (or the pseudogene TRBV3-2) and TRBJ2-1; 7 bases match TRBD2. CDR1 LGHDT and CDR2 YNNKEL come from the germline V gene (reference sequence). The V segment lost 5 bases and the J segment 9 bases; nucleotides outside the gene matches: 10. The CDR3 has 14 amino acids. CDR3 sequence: CASSSGGRSAEQFF. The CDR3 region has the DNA TGTGCCAGCAGCTCGGGCGGGAGATCGGCTGAGCAGTTCTTC.

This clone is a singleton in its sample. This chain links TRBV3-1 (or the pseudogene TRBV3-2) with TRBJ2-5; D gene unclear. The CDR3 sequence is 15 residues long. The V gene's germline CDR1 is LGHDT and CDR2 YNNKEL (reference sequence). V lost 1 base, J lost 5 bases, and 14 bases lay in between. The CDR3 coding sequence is TGTGCCAGCAGCCAAGGAGCAAGGAGAGGTGAGACCCAGTACTTC. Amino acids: CASSQGARRGETQYF.

The DNA of the CDR3 is TGTGCCAGCAGTTTGCAGGGCACCGGGGAGCTGTTTTTT. Its translation is CASSLQGTGELFF. The chain is built from TRBV27 and TRBJ2-2, with a tentative D call TRBD1 (5 bases). V was trimmed by 3 bases and J by 4 bases, leaving 6 bases between them. Germline CDR1 reads MNHEY; CDR2 reads SMNVEV (reference sequence). CDR3 size: 13 residues.

The CDR3 sequence is CASNKVAGGQYGEQFF. Here the CDR3 DNA reads TGTGCCAGCAACAAAGTGGCGGGGGGGCAATATGGTGAGCAGTTCTTC. The gene calls are TRBV4-2 and TRBJ2-1; 9 bases are a match to TRBD2. Trimming took 7 bases from V and 9 from J; bases not matched to a gene: 16. CDR3 size: 16 residues. CDR1 and CDR2 (germline): LGHNA, YNFKEQ.

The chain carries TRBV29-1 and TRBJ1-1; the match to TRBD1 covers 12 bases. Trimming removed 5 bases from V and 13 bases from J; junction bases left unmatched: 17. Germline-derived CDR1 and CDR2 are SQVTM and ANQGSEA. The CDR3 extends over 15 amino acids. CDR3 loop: CSVTGTGGPVPMGFF. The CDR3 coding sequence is TGCAGCGTTACCGGGACAGGGGGCCCAGTTCCTATGGGTTTCTTT.

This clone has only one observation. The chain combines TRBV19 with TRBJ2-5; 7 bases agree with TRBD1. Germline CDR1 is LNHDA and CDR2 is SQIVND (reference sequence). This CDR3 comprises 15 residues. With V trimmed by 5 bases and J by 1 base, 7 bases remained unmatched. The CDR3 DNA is TGTGCCAGTAGTCCCTGGGACAGTACCCAAGAGACCCAGTACTTC. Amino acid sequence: CASSPWDSTQETQYF.

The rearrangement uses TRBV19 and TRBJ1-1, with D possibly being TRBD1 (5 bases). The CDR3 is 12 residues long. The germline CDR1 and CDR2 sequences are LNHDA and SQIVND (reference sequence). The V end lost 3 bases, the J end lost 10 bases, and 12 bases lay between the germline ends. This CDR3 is CASSIDGASAFF. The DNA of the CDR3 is TGTGCCAGTAGTATTGATGGGGCCTCAGCTTTCTTT.

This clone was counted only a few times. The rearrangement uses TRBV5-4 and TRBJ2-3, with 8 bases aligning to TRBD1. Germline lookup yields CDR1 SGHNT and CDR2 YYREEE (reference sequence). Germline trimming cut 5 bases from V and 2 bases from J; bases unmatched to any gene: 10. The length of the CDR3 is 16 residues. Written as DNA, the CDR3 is TGTGCCAGCAGTCACCAACGACAGGGGTCCACAGATACGCAGTATTTT. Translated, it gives CASSHQRQGSTDTQYF.

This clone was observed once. This chain's CDR3 is CASSLAGRGYEQYF. The CDR3 DNA follows: TGTGCCAGCAGCTTAGCGGGCAGGGGCTACGAGCAGTACTTC. The chain combines TRBV11-2 with TRBJ2-7; tentatively, D is TRBD1 (6 bases). CDR3 length equals 14 residues. Trimming took off 1 base at V and 3 bases at J, with 10 bases between the two ends. Germline CDR1 SGHAT, CDR2 FQNNGV. Using reference TRBV11-2 and TRBJ2-7 for the parts outside the CDR3, the full variable domain is EAGVAQSPRYKIIEKRQSVAFWCNPISGHATLYWYQQILGQGPKLLIQFQNNGVVDDSQLPKDRFSAERLKGVDSTLKIQPAKLEDSAVYLCASSLAGRGYEQYFGPGTRLTVT.

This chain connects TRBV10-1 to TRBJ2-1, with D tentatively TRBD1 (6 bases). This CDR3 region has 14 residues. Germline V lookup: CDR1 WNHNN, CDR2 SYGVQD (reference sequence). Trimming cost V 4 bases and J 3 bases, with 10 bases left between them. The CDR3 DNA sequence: TGCGCCAGCAGTGGGACAGAAATCTACAATGAGCAGTTCTTC. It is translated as CASSGTEIYNEQFF.